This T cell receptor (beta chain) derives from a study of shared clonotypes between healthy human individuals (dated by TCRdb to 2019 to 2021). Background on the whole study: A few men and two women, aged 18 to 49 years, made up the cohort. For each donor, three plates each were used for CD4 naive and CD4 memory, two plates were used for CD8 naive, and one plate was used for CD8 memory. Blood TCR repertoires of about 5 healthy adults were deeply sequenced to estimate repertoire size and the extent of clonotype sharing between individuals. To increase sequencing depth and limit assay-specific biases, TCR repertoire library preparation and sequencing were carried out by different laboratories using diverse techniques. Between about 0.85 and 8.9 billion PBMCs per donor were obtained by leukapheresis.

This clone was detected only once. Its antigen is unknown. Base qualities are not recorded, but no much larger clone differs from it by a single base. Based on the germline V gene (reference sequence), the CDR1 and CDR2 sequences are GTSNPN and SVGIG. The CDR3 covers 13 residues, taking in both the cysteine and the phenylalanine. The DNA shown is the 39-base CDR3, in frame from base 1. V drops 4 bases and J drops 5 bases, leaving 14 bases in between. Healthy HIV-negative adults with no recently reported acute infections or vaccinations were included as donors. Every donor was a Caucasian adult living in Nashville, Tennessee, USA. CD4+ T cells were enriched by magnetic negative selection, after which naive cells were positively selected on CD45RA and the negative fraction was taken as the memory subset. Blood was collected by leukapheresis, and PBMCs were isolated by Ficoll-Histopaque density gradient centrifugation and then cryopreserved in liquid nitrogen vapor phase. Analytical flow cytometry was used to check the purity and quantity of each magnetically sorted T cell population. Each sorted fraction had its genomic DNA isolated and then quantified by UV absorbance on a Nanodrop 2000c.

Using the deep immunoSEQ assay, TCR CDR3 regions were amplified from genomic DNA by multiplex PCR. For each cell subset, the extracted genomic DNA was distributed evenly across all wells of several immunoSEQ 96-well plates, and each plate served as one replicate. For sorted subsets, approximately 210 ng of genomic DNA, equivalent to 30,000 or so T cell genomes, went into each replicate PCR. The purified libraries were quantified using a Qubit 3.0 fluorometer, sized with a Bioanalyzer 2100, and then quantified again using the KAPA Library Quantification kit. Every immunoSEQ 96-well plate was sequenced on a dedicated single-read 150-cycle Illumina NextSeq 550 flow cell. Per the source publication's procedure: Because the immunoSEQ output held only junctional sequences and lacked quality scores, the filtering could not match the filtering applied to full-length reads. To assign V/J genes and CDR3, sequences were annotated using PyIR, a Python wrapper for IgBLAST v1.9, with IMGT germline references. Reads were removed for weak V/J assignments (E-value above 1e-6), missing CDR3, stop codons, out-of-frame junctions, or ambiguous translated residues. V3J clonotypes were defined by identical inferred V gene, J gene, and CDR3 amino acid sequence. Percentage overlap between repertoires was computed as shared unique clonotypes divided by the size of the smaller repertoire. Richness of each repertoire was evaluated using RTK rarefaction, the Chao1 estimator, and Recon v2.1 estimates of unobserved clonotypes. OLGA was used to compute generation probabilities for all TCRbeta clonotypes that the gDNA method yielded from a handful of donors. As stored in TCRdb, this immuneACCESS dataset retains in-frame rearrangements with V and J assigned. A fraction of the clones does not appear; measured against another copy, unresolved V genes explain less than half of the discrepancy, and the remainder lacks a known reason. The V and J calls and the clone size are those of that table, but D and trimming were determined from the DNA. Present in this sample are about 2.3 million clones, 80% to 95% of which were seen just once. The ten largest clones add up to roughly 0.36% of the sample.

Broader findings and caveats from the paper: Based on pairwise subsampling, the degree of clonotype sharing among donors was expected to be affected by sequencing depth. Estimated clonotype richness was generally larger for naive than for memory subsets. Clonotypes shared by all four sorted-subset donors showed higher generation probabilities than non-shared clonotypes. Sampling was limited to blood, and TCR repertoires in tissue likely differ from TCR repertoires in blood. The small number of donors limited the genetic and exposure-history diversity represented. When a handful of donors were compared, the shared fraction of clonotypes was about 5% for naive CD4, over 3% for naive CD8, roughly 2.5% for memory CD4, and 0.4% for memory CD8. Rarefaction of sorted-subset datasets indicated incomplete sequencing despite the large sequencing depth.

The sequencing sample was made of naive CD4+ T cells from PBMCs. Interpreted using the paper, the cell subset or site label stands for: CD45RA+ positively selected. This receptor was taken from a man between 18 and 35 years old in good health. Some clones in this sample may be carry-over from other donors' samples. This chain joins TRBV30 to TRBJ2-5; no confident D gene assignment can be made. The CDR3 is CAWTLRGGETQYF. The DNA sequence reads TGTGCCTGGACCCTGAGAGGCGGCGAGACCCAGTACTTC.